This T cell receptor beta chain was found in a study of blood T cell repertoires in COVID-19. Study in general: From the United States, Italy and Spain came samples of acute and convalescent COVID-19. In each case, the material was cDNA or gDNA derived from T cells, B-cell-depleted T cells, or PBMCs.

Original processing notes: Amplification from reference gene primers served as the basis for estimated nucleated cell counts. Some clones are missing from TCRdb's copy, which holds only in-frame ones; the method was immunoSEQ multiplex PCR. V, J and clone size derive from that table, while D and trimming were established from the DNA sequence. The sample has some 400,000 clones; 90% are singletons. The J segment lost 4 bases and the V segment lost 4 bases, leaving 5 bases of the junction unmatched. This CDR3 is 14 amino acids long. From germline, CDR1 is MNHEY and CDR2 SVGEGT. The chain links TRBV6-2 or TRBV6-3 to TRBJ1-2; TRBD1 aligns across 8 bases. The sample comprised peripheral blood. This clonotype was sampled from a young man with active or convalescent COVID-19. This CDR3 reads CASSWDRLGYGYTF. The CDR3 DNA sequence: TGTGCCAGCAGTTGGGACAGGCTCGGCTATGGCTACACCTTC.